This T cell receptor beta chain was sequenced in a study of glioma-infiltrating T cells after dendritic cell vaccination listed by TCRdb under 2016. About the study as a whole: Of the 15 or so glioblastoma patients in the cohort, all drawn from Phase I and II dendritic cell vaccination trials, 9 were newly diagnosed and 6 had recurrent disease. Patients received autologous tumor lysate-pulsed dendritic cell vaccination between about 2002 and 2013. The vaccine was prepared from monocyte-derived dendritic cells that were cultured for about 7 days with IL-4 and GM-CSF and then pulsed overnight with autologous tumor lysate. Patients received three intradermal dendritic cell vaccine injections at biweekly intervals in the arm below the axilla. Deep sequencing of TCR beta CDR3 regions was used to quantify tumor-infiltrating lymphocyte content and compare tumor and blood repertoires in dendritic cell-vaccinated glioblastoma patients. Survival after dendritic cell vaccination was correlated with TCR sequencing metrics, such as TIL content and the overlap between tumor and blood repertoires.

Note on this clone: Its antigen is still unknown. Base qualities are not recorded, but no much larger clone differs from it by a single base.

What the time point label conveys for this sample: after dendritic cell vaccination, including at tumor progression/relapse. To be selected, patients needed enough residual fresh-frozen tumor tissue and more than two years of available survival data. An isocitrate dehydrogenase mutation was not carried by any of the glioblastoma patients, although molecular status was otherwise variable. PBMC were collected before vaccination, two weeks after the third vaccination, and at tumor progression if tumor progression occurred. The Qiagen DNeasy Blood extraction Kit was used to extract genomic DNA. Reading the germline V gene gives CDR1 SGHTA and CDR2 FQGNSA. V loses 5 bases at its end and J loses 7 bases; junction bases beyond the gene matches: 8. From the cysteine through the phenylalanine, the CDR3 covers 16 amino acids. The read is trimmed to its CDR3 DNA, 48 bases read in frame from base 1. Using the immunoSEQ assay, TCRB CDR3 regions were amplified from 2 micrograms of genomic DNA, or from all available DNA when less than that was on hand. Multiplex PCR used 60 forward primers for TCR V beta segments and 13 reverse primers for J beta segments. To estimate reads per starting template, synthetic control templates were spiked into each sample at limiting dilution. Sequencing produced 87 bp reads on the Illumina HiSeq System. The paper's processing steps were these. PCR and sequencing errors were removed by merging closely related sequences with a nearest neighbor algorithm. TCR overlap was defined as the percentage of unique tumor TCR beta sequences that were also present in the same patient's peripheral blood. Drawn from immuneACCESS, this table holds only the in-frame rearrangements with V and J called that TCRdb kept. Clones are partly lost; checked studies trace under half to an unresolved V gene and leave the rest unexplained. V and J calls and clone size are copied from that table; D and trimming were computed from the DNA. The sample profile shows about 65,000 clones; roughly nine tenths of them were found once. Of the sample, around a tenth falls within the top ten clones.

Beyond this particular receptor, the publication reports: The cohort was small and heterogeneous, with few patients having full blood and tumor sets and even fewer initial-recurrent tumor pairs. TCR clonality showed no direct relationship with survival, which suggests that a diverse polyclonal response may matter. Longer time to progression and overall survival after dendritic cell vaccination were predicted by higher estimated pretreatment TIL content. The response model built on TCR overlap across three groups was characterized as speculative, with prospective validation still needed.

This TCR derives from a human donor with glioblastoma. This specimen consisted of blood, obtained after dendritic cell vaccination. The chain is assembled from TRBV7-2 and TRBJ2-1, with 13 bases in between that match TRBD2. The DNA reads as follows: TGTGCCAGCAGCGCCCAGACTAGCGGGGGGAGGAATGAGCAGTTCTTC. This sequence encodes CASSAQTSGGRNEQFF.